This T cell receptor (beta chain) was identified during a study of blood T cell repertoires in COVID-19. Across the study: Donors in the United States, Italy and Spain gave samples during acute or convalescent COVID-19. The analysed material was cDNA or gDNA that came from T cells, B-cell-depleted T cells, or PBMCs.

In the authors' workflow: Cell counts per sample came from amplifying reference gene primers. Sequenced by immunoSEQ multiplex PCR; TCRdb stores in-frame clones only, minus some. The V and J calls and clone size are taken from that table; D and trimming were inferred from the DNA. The sample consists of just under 300,000 clones, 85% to 90% of them appearing once. V lost 5 bases to trimming and J lost 7 bases, with 17 bases between them. Germline CDR1 SEHNR, CDR2 FQNEAQ (reference sequence). This CDR3 comprises 15 residues. The sample consisted of peripheral blood. The clonotype was recovered from a man between 65 and 85 years old with acute or convalescent COVID-19. The J gene is TRBJ2-2, the V gene TRBV7-9, with D possibly matching TRBD1 (6 bases). The CDR3 loop reads CASSLTNRDDGELFF. The CDR3 DNA follows: TGTGCCAGCAGCCTAACGAACAGGGACGACGGGGAGCTGTTTTTT.